The text below deals with one T cell receptor (beta chain). The target antigen is unknown. This entry comes from a study of identifying expanded T cells in peripheral blood. Study results and limitations: Approximately 1.2 clones differed between technical replicates, versus approximately 16 and 19 over time. Variance in clone template counts between roughly 2-week samples significantly increased with total template count across all healthy donors.

Per germline, CDR1 SGHNT and CDR2 YENEEA. This CDR3 has 17 amino acids. The V gene end was trimmed by 5 bases and the J gene end by 5 bases; junction bases not matched to a gene: 10. Profiled with immunoSEQ multiplex PCR; TCRdb holds only in-frame clones, not every one. The sample includes 95,000 to 100,000 clones, around 90% of them seen just once. Collection occurred without any documented infections or immune events in donors. The receptor's source is a person aged 18 to 75 in good health. Input material: blood. The chain recombines TRBV11-3 with TRBJ2-5; 14 bases are shared with TRBD2. Here the CDR3 DNA reads TGTGCCAGCAGCCGAGGGACTAGCGGGGGAGAAGGGGAGACCCAGTACTTC. Residues: CASSRGTSGGEGETQYF.